The sequence of this TCR beta chain was determined in a study of blood T cell repertoires in COVID-19. The CDR3 length is 12 residues. J gave up 5 bases and V 7 bases, and 3 bases lay outside the gene matches. Germline-derived CDR1 and CDR2 are ENHRY and SYGVKD. Using immunoSEQ multiplex PCR, the repertoire was profiled, and TCRdb retains in-frame clones only, with some absent. The data contain 50,000 or so clones, roughly 76% of them singletons. The receptor was isolated from a woman in her fifties or sixties with acute or convalescent COVID-19. The chain couples TRBV10-3 to TRBJ2-5, with 8 bases fitting TRBD2. Specimen: peripheral blood. The CDR3 is CAIKGGGETQYF. In nucleotides, the CDR3 is TGTGCCATCAAGGGCGGGGGGGAGACCCAGTACTTC.